Sequencing of this TCR beta chain was carried out in a study of T cells in Graves' hyperthyroidism and ophthalmopathy. Study-wide results and caveats: Blood also held most thyroid clonotypes expanded beyond 0.001.

RNA transcripts yielded amplified TCR beta CDR3 regions. A set of HTBI primers served as the primers for a first-round RT-PCR of the TCR CDR3. Each CDR3 protein is one row after TCRdb ran MiXCR on the multiplex PCR reads. The data contain more than 650,000 distinct CDR3 sequences, around 13% of them seen just once; the ten biggest clones take up approximately 10%. Per germline, CDR1 SGHTA and CDR2 FQGNSA. The CDR3 is 18 residues long. The V segment lost 1 base and the J segment 1 base; nucleotides outside the gene matches: 11. Graves' hyperthyroidism showing no ophthalmopathy progression within 18 months was considered stable. This clonotype was seen at least ten times. The antigen is unknown.

This chain uses TRBV7-2 with TRBJ2-3; 7 bases match TRBD2. Source material: blood. This clonotype was obtained from a woman younger than 30 with Graves' hyperthyroidism. The CDR3 reads CASSLGWGRGSGTDTQYF. As DNA, the CDR3 is TGTGCCAGCAGCTTAGGGTGGGGGAGGGGATCCGGCACAGATACGCAGTATTTT.